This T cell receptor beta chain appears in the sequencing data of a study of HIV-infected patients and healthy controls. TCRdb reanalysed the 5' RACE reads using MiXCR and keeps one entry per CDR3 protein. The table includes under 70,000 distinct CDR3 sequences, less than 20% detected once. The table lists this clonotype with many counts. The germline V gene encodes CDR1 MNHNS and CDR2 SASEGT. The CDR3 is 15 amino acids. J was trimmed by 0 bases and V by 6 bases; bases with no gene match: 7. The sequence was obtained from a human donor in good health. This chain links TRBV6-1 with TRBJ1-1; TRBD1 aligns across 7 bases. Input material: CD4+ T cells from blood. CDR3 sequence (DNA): TGTGCCAGCAGAGTAAGAAGGGGGCTGAACACTGAAGCTTTCTTT. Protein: CASRVRRGLNTEAFF.